This T cell receptor beta chain is drawn from a study of shared clonotypes between healthy human individuals. This CDR3 is built from 16 residues. V was trimmed by 3 bases and J by 6 bases, leaving 20 bases between them. Germline-derived CDR1 and CDR2 are SGHAT and FQNNGV. Generated by immunoSEQ multiplex PCR, the TCRdb table keeps only in-frame clones and is missing some. The table includes fewer than 1.8 million clones, around 98.5% detected once. Notes on this clone: The antigen is unknown.

Study-wide points: Generally, naive subsets came out with larger estimated richness than memory subsets.

The study drew its donors from healthy HIV-negative adults without recent acute infections or vaccinations. The chain employs TRBV11-2 and TRBJ1-2; no firm D call. The source material was naive CD4+ T cells sorted from blood. As for subset: CD45RA+ positively selected. This receptor was identified in a man aged 25-40 years in good health. This CDR3 reads CASSFSLRENQNGYTF. The CDR3 nucleotides are TGTGCCAGCAGCTTCTCGCTGAGGGAAAACCAGAATGGCTACACCTTC.